One sample yielded the 20 T cell receptor beta chains listed below, sequenced in a study of blood T cell repertoires in COVID-19. The repertoire was sequenced with immunoSEQ multiplex PCR; TCRdb's copy has only in-frame clones and lacks some. The table lists about 260,000 clones, about 87% of them singletons. The sample was peripheral blood. Receptor source: a woman aged 40 to 50 who had recovered from COVID-19.

The CDR3 region is CASSPDRGRSPLHF. The CDR3 bases are TGTGCCAGCAGTCCGGACAGGGGGCGATCACCCCTCCACTTT. The chain carries TRBV6-4 and TRBJ1-6, with TRBD1 identical over 11 bases. J was trimmed by 10 bases and V by 5 bases; bases with no gene match: 4. Germline V gene data show CDR1 as MRHNA and CDR2 as SNTAGT. The length of the CDR3 is 14 residues.

DNA of the CDR3: TGTGCCATCAGTGAGTCGCACAGGGCAAACTATGGCTACACCTTC. Protein product: CAISESHRANYGYTF. V gene TRBV10-3 combines with J gene TRBJ1-2; D may be TRBD1 (6 bases). The V gene's germline CDR1 is ENHRY and CDR2 SYGVKD. The CDR3 is 15 amino acids. Trimming took off 0 bases at V and 2 bases at J, with 10 bases between the two ends.

This chain links TRBV2 with TRBJ2-1, with D possibly matching TRBD2 (6 bases). The CDR3 totals 14 residues. The germline V gene encodes CDR1 SNHLY and CDR2 FYNNEI. The V end was cut by 8 bases, the J end by 4 bases, with 15 bases between. CDR3 protein: CASSLSGTYNEQFF. The CDR3, as DNA: TGTGCCAGCTCATTATCTGGGACTTACAATGAGCAGTTCTTC.

CDR3 sequence reads: CASSSDRAGWGELFF. The DNA for the CDR3 is TGTGCCAGCAGCTCGGACAGGGCGGGTTGGGGGGAGCTGTTTTTT. This sequence joins TRBV6-5 and TRBJ2-2; 8 bases match TRBD1. The CDR3 has 15 residues. In germline, CDR1 is MNHEY, CDR2 SVGAGI. V trimming: 6 bases; J trimming: 8 bases; junction bases outside the gene matches: 11.

This rearrangement joins TRBV28 to TRBJ2-3; TRBD1 agrees at 10 bases. Germline CDR1 reads MDHEN; CDR2 reads SYDVKM. Losses at the gene ends were 6 bases for V and 4 bases for J; bases not matched to a gene: 1. The CDR3 runs 13 residues. CDR3 region: CASRTGGADTQYF. Here the CDR3 DNA reads TGTGCCAGCAGGACAGGGGGCGCAGATACGCAGTATTTT.

The chain couples TRBV6-5 to TRBJ1-6; 9 bases map to TRBD1. Looked up from germline, CDR1 is MNHEY and CDR2 is SVGAGI. The V gene end was trimmed by 3 bases and the J gene end by 7 bases; junction bases not matched to a gene: 1. The CDR3 spans 14 residues. Here the CDR3 reads CASSYGTGNSPLHF. The CDR3 nucleotides are TGTGCCAGCAGTTATGGGACAGGGAATTCACCCCTCCACTTT.

V gene TRBV5-6 combines with J gene TRBJ1-2, with D possibly TRBD1 on 5 matching bases. The V end lost 1 base, the J end lost 13 bases, and 14 bases lay between the germline ends. CDR1 SGHDT and CDR2 YYEEEE come from the germline V gene. The CDR3 loop spans 12 amino acids. CDR3 amino acids: CASSLSGGFGTF. CDR3 sequence (DNA): TGTGCCAGCAGCTTGTCGGGGGGATTCGGCACCTTC.

This chain joins TRBV4-1 and TRBJ1-2; TRBD1 is a possible D gene (5 bases). The germline V gene has CDR1 MGHRA and CDR2 YSYEKL. Trimming took off 0 bases at V and 3 bases at J, with 11 bases between the two ends. The CDR3 loop spans 15 amino acids. This CDR3 is CASSQEPGYYYGYTF. CDR3 DNA sequence: TGCGCCAGCAGCCAAGAGCCAGGGTACTACTATGGCTACACCTTC.

The rearrangement uses TRBV9 and TRBJ1-3; D gene ambiguous. V lost 0 bases to trimming and J lost 8 bases, with 9 bases between them. Germline V lookup: CDR1 SGDLS, CDR2 YYNGEE. The CDR3 has 13 residues. The chain's CDR3 is CASSVVPRDTIYF. Here the CDR3 DNA reads TGTGCCAGCAGCGTAGTCCCGCGCGACACCATATATTTT.

The chain couples TRBV19 to TRBJ2-7, with D possibly being TRBD2 (5 bases). The V gene lost 5 bases and the J gene lost 5 bases, with 16 bases spanning the gap. This CDR3 comprises 14 residues. Germline V CDR1 and CDR2: LNHDA, SQIVND (reference sequence). CDR3 protein: CASSPGVPLHEQYF. As DNA, the CDR3 is TGTGCCAGTAGTCCCGGGGTTCCTTTACACGAGCAGTACTTC.

The chain couples TRBV5-6 to TRBJ2-4; 8 nucleotides line up with TRBD1. The CDR3 sequence is 14 residues long. The V segment lost 4 bases and the J segment 6 bases; nucleotides outside the gene matches: 6. The germline V gene encodes CDR1 SGHDT and CDR2 YYEEEE. CDR3: CASSGRGQGNIQYF. Written as DNA, the CDR3 is TGTGCCAGCAGCGGCAGGGGGCAGGGAAACATTCAGTACTTC.

This chain joins TRBV7-3 and TRBJ2-3, with D possibly TRBD2 on 6 matching bases. With 5 bases removed from V and 2 bases from J, the gap between germline ends came to 8 bases. The CDR3 consists of 13 residues. CDR1 and CDR2 (germline): SGHTA, FQGTGA. DNA for the CDR3: TGTGCCAGCAGCCGGGGGACCACAGATACGCAGTATTTT. Protein sequence: CASSRGTTDTQYF. Using reference TRBV7-3 and TRBJ2-3 for the parts outside the CDR3, the full variable domain is GAGVSQTPSNKVTEKGKYVELRCDPISGHTALYWYRQSLGQGPEFLIYFQGTGAADDSGLPNDRFFAVRPEGSVSTLKIQRTERGDSAVYLCASSRGTTDTQYFGPGTRLTVL.

V and J are TRBV28 and TRBJ2-1; maybe TRBD2 (7 bases). V lost 11 bases, J lost 8 bases, and 19 bases lay in between. Germline-derived CDR1 and CDR2 are MDHEN and SYDVKM. This CDR3 contains 13 residues. Written as DNA, the CDR3 is TGTGCCGGACTCGGGGGGCTCACGGATGAGCAGTTCTTC. As protein: CAGLGGLTDEQFF.

The CDR3 spells CASSSDRTGEGYTF. The CDR3 DNA is TGTGCCAGCAGCTCCGATCGGACAGGAGAGGGCTACACCTTC. The V call is TRBV11-3, the J call TRBJ1-2; 7 bases match TRBD1. With V trimmed by 4 bases and J by 8 bases, 10 bases remained unmatched. CDR3 length: 14 amino acids. Germline CDR1 is SGHNT and CDR2 is YENEEA.

The chain uses TRBV4-1 and TRBJ2-7; 11 bases match TRBD2. V trimming: 0 bases; J trimming: 7 bases; junction bases outside the gene matches: 11. Germline V CDR1 and CDR2: MGHRA, YSYEKL. There are 17 residues in the CDR3. DNA for the CDR3: TGCGCCAGCAGCCAAGAAGCTAGCGGGGGGTTCTACGATGAGCAGTACTTC. It specifies CASSQEASGGFYDEQYF.

The chain has TRBV2 and TRBJ1-2; TRBD1 matches 9 bases. Germline V lookup: CDR1 SNHLY, CDR2 FYNNEI. The CDR3 covers 12 residues. Losses at the gene ends were 7 bases for V and 5 bases for J; bases not matched to a gene: 2. CDR3 amino acids: CASTGTGYGYTF. For the CDR3, the DNA is TGTGCCAGCACCGGGACAGGGTATGGCTACACCTTC.

CDR3 protein: CASRKGHPNTEAFF. The CDR3 region has the DNA TGTGCCAGCAGGAAGGGACACCCGAACACTGAAGCTTTCTTT. The chain recombines TRBV7-8 with TRBJ1-1; maybe TRBD1 (6 bases). Germline CDR1 SGHVS, CDR2 FQNEAQ. The CDR3 spans 14 residues. V was pared by 6 bases and J by 1 base, with 12 bases between.

The J gene is TRBJ1-5, the V gene TRBV7-9; D gene uncertain. V lost 4 bases and J lost 11, with 15 bases in between. Germline lookup yields CDR1 SEHNR and CDR2 FQNEAQ (reference sequence). The length of the CDR3 is 13 residues. DNA for the CDR3: TGTGCCAGCAGCTCCGACTCCCGTCCGGCCCAGCATTTT. Protein: CASSSDSRPAQHF.

The chain uses TRBV4-3 and TRBJ2-1; TRBD2 matches at 11 bases. The J segment lost 2 bases and the V segment lost 4 bases, leaving 1 base of the junction unmatched. The CDR3 totals 15 residues. Germline V gene lookup returns CDR1 LGHNA and CDR2 YSLEER. The CDR3 nucleotides read TGCGCCAGCAGCCTTAGCGGGGGGGCCTACAATGAGCAGTTCTTC. This translates into CASSLSGGAYNEQFF.

This clone was seen more than once but under ten times. The chain links TRBV5-1 to TRBJ2-5; D is possibly TRBD1 (5 bases). Germline V gives CDR1 SGHRS, CDR2 YFSETQ. CDR3 length equals 12 residues. The V and J ends lost 3 bases and 5 bases respectively, with 8 bases between them. The CDR3 DNA reads TGCGCCAGCAGCTCAGGGTTGGAGACCCAGTACTTC. Its protein is CASSSGLETQYF.